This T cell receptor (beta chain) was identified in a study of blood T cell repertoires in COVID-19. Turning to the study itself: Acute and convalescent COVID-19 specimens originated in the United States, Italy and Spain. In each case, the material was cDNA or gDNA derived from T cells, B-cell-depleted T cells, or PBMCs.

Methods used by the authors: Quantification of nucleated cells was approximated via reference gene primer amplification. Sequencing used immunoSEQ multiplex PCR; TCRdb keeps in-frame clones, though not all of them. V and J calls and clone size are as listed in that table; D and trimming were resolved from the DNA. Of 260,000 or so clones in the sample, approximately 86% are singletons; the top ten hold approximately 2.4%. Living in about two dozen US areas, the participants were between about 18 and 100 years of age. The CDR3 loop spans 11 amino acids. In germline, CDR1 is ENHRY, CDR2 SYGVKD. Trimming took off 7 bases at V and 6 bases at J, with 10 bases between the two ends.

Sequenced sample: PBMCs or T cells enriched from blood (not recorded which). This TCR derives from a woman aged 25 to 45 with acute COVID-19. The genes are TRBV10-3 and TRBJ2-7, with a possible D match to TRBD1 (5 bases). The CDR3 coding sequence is TGTGCCATCAATCAGGGTCTCGAGCAGTACTTC. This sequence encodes CAINQGLEQYF.